These 6 T cell receptor beta chains were sequenced from one sample in a study of STAT5B mutations in CD4+ large granular lymphocyte leukemia. The method was immunoSEQ multiplex PCR; TCRdb's version includes in-frame clones alone and lacks a portion of them. The data contain 20,000 or so clones, over 70% of them seen just once; the ten biggest clones take up 0.4% to 0.45%. Material: CD4+ T cells from blood buffy coats. These receptors were obtained from a human donor in good health.

The CDR3 protein is CASSQGSSTNEKLFF. CDR3 DNA sequence: TGTGCCAGCAGCCAAGGGTCCTCAACTAATGAAAAACTGTTTTTT. The chain couples TRBV4-2 to TRBJ1-4; no firm D call. V gave up 1 base and J gave up 0 bases, with 6 bases separating them. CDR1 and CDR2 (germline): LGHNA, YNFKEQ. The CDR3 is 15 residues long.

This clone appeared a single time. This chain uses TRBV7-2 with TRBJ2-2, with TRBD2 matching over 9 bases. V lost 5 bases to trimming and J lost 1 base; unmatched junction nucleotides: 5. The CDR3 contains 16 residues. CDR1 is SGHTA and CDR2 is FQGNSA in the germline V gene. As DNA, the CDR3 is TGTGCCAGCAGCCCCCTGACTAGCGGGAACACCGGGGAGCTGTTTTTT. Its translation: CASSPLTSGNTGELFF. The complete variable domain, with remaining parts taken from reference TRBV7-2 and TRBJ2-2, reads GAGVSQSPSNKVTEKGKDVELRCDPISGHTALYWYRQSLGQGLEFLIYFQGNSAPDKSGLPSDRFSAERTGGSVSTLTIQRTQQEDSAVYLCASSPLTSGNTGELFFGEGSRLTVL.

The chain has TRBV6-1 and TRBJ2-5; no clear D gene. This CDR3 contains 14 residues. CDR1 MNHNS and CDR2 SASEGT come from the germline V gene. Trimming stripped 1 base from V and 5 bases from J, with 11 bases between. CDR3 loop: CASSEDRVVETQYF. CDR3 coding DNA: TGTGCCAGCAGTGAAGATAGGGTTGTCGAGACCCAGTACTTC.

This clone is medium-sized (0.01 to 0.1%). The CDR3 is CASSRPGQGATGELFF. The CDR3, as DNA: TGTGCCAGCTCACGACCGGGACAGGGGGCCACCGGGGAGCTGTTTTTT. This chain joins TRBV18 and TRBJ2-2; 12 positions agree with TRBD1. The germline CDR1 and CDR2 sequences are KGHSH and LQKENI. This CDR3 comprises 16 residues. J lost 4 bases, V lost 4 bases, and 4 bases had no gene match.

The CDR3 nucleotides are TGCGCCAGCAGCCCCCAGACAGGGTTGACCGGGGAGCTGTTTTTT. It encodes CASSPQTGLTGELFF. The chain links TRBV5-1 to TRBJ2-2; TRBD1 matches at 7 bases. The junction had 8 bases not matched to a gene; V was cut back by 4 bases and J by 5 bases. This CDR3 region has 15 residues. CDR1 is SGHRS, CDR2 YFSETQ, per germline.

This chain joins TRBV7-9 and TRBJ1-4, with 8 positions matching TRBD1. The J segment lost 11 bases and the V segment lost 1 base, leaving 6 bases of the junction unmatched. Germline V gene sequence: CDR1 SEHNR, CDR2 FQNEAQ (reference sequence). CDR3 size: 14 residues. The CDR3: CASSLGDRSWKLFF. Written as DNA, the CDR3 is TGTGCCAGCAGCTTAGGGGACAGGAGTTGGAAACTGTTTTTT.